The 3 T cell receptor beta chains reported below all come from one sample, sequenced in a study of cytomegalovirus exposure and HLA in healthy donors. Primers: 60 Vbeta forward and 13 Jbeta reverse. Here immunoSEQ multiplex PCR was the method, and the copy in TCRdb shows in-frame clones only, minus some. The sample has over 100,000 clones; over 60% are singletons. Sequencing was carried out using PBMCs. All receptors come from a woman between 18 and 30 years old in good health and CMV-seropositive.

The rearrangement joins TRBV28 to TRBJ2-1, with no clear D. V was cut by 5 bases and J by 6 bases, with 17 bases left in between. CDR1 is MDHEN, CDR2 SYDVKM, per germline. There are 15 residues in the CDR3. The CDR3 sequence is CASSEVGDSRNEQFF. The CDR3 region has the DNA TGTGCCAGCAGTGAAGTCGGAGACTCTCGCAATGAGCAGTTCTTC.

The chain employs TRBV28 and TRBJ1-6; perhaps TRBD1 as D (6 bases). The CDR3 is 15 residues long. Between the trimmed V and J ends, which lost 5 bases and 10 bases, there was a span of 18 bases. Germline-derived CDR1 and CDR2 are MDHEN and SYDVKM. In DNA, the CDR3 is TGTGCCAGCAGTCCCCTCGGACAGAGGGAATCACCCCTCCACTTT. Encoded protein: CASSPLGQRESPLHF.

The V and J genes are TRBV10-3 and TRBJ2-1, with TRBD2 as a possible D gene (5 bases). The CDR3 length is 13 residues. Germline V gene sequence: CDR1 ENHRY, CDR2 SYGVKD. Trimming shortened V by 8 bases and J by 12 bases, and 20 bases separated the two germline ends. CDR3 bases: TGTGCCATCGATCCCCGTCCAGTCGGAGGGCAGTTCTTC. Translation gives CAIDPRPVGGQFF.